This note documents a single TCR beta chain sequence. The source of the sample is a study of monozygotic twins with inflammatory bowel disease. The CDR3 loop spans 16 amino acids. Germline V gene sequence: CDR1 SGHTA, CDR2 FQGNSA. TCRdb re-called the 5' RACE reads and shows each CDR3 protein once, DNA omitted. There are just over 300,000 distinct CDR3 sequences in the sample, with roughly 5.8% held by the top ten. The chain recombines TRBV7-2 with TRBJ2-4; the TRBD2 assignment by TCRdb is unverifiable without DNA. Sequenced: blood. The source of this sequence is a human donor with ulcerative colitis or Crohn's disease, or a healthy co-twin of an affected twin (not recorded which). The CDR3 protein is CASSSSSGRAGNIQYF.